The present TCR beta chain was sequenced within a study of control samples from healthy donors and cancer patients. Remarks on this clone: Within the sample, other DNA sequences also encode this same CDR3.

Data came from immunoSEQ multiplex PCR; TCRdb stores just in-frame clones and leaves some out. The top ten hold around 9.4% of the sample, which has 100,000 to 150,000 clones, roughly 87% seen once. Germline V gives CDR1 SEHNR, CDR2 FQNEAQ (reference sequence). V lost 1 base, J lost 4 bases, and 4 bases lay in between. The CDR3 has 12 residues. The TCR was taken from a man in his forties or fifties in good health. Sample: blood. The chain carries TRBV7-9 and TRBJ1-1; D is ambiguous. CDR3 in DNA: TGTGCCAGCAGCTTAGGGAGCACTGAAGCTTTCTTT. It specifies CASSLGSTEAFF. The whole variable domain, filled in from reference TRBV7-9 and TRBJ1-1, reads DTGVSQNPRHKITKRGQNVTFRCDPISEHNRLYWYRQTLGQGPEFLTYFQNEAQLEKSRLLSDRFSAERPKGSFSTLEIQRTEQGDSAMYLCASSLGSTEAFFGQGTRLTVV.